This T cell receptor beta chain was sequenced for a study of T cells after yellow fever vaccination. This clonotype has a handful of counts. Its antigen is undetermined. The CDR3 is made up of 15 amino acids. Germline V CDR1 and CDR2: MGHRA, YSYEKL. V dropped 4 bases and J dropped 5 bases, with 17 bases sitting between them. Study findings and constraints: Bulk-population clonotypes that are abundant could appear as contaminants in FACS-sorted repertoires.

One entry per CDR3 protein results from TCRdb running MiXCR on the 5' RACE reads. This sample has approximately 610,000 distinct CDR3 sequences, with roughly a sixth found just once. The receptor was isolated from a man between 18 and 35 years old who received the YFV17D yellow fever vaccine. This material consisted of PBMCs, taken about 5 days after the first yellow fever vaccination. The V and J genes are TRBV4-1 and TRBJ2-5; D is possibly TRBD1 (7 bases). The DNA of the CDR3 is TGCGCCAGCAGCCCCCGATCCAGGGGGGTGGAGACCCAGTACTTC. It encodes CASSPRSRGVETQYF.